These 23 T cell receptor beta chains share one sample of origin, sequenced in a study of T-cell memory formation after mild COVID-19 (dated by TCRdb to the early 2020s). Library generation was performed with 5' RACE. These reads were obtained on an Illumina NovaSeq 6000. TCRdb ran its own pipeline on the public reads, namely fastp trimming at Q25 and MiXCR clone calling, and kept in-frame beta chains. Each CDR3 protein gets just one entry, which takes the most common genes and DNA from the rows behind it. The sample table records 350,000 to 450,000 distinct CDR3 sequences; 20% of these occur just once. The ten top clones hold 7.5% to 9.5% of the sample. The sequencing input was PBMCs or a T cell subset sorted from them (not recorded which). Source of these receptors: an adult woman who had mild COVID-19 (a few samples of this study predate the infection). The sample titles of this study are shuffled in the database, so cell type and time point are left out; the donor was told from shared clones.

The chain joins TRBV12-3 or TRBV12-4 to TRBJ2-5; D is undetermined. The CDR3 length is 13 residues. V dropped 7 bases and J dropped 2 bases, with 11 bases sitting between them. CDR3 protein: CASTMWGQETQYF. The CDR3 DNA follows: TGTGCCAGCACCATGTGGGGACAAGAGACCCAGTACTTC.

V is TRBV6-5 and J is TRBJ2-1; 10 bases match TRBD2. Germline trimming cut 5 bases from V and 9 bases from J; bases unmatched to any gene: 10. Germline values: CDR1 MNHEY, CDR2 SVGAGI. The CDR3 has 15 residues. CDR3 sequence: CASSPQRGGLCEQFF. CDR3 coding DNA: TGTGCCAGCAGTCCCCAGCGGGGGGGCCTCTGTGAGCAGTTCTTC.

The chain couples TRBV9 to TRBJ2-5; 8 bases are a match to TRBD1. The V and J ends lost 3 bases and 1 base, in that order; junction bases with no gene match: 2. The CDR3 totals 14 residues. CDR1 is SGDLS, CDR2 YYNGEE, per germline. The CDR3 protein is CASSAGTGQETQYF. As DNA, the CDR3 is TGTGCCAGCAGCGCCGGGACAGGCCAAGAGACCCAGTACTTC.

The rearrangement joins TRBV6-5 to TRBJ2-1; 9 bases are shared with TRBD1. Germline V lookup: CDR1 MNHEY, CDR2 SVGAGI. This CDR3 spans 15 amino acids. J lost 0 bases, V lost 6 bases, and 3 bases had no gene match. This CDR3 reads CASREQGASYNEQFF. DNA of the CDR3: TGTGCCAGCAGGGAACAGGGGGCCTCCTACAATGAGCAGTTCTTC.

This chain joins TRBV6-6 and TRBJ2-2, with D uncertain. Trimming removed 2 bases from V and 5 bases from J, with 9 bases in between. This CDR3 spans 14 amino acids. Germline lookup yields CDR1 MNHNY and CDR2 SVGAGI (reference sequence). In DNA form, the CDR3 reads TGTGCCAGCAGTTACCACGGACGAACCGGGGAGCTGTTTTTT. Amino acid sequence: CASSYHGRTGELFF.

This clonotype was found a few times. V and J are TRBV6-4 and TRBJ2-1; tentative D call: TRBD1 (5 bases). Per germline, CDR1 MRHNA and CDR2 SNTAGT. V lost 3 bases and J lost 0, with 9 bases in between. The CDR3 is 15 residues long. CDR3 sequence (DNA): TGTGCCAGCAGTGAGGGGCCTAGCTCCTACAATGAGCAGTTCTTC. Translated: CASSEGPSSYNEQFF.

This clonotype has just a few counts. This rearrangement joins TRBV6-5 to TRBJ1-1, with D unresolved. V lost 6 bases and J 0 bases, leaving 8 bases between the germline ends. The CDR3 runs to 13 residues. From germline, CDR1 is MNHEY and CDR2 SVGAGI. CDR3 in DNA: TGTGCCAGCAGGACAAACCTGAACACTGAAGCTTTCTTT. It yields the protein CASRTNLNTEAFF.

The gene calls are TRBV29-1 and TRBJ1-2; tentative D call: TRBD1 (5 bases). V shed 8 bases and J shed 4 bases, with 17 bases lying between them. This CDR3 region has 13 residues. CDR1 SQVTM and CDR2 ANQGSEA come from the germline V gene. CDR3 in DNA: TGCAGCATACCAGGGAGAGGTGGCTATGGCTACACCTTC. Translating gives CSIPGRGGYGYTF.

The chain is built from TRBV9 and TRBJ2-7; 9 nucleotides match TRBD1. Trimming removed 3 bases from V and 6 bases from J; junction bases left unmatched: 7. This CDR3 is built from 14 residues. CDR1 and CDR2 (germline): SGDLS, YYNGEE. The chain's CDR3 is CASSETGGTAEQYF. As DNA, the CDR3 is TGTGCCAGCAGCGAGACAGGGGGAACCGCCGAGCAGTACTTC.

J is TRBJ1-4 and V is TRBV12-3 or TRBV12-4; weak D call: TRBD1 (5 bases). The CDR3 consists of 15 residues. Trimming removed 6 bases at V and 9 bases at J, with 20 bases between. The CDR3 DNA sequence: TGTGCCAGCAGCGGGGCCGGGGATGATCTTCAAAAACTGTTTTTT. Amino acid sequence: CASSGAGDDLQKLFF.

Here the CDR3 DNA reads TGTGCCAGCAGCGTAGCGGCGGGGCACTCCTACGAGCAGTACTTC. Protein product: CASSVAAGHSYEQYF. V gene TRBV9 combines with J gene TRBJ2-7, with a tentative D call TRBD2 (6 bases). The CDR3 is 15 residues long. Germline V gives CDR1 SGDLS, CDR2 YYNGEE. The V end lost 0 bases, the J end lost 0 bases, and 10 bases lay between the germline ends.

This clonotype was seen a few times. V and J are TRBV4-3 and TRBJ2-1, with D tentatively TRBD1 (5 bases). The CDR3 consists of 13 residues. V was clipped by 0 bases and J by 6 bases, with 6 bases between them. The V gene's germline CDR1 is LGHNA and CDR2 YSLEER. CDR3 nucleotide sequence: TGCGCCAGCAGCCAAGATGGGGCCAATGAGCAGTTCTTC. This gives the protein CASSQDGANEQFF.

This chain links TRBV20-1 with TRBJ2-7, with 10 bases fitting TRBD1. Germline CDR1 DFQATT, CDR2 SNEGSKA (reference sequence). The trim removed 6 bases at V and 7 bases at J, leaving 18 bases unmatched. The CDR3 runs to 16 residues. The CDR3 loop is CSATGTGVYLSGEQYF. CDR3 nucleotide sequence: TGCAGTGCAACCGGGACAGGGGTCTATCTCTCGGGTGAGCAGTACTTC.

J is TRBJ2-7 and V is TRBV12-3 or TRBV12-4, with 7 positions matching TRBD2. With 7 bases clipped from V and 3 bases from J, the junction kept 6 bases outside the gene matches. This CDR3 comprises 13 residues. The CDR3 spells CASTFGLDYEQYF. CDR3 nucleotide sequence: TGTGCCAGCACCTTCGGACTAGACTACGAGCAGTACTTC.

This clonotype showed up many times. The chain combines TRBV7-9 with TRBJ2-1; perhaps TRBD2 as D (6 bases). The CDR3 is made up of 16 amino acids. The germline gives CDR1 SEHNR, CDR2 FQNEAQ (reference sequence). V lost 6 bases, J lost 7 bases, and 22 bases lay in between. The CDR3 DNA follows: TGTGCCAGCAGACTTCCATCCAAGGAGGGAAGGAATGAGCAGTTCTTC. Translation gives CASRLPSKEGRNEQFF.

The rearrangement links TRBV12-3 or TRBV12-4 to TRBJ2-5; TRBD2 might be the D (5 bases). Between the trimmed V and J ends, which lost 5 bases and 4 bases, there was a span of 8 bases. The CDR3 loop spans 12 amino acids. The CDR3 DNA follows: TGTGCCAGCAGTCCAGCGGCAGAGACCCAGTACTTC. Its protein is CASSPAAETQYF.

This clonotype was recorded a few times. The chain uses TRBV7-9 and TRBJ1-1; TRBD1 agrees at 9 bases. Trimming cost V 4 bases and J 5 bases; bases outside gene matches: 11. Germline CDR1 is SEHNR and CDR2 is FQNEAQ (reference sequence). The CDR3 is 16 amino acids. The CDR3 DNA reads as TGTGCCAGCAGCTATACAGGGGGCCCCGGTGGGACTGAAGCTTTCTTT. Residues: CASSYTGGPGGTEAFF.

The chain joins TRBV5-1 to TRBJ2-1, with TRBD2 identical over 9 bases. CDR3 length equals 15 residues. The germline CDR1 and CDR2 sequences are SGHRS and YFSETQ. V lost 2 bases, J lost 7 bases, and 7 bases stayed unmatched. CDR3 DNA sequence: TGCGCCAGCAGCTTAATAGCGGGAGCCCCGAATGAGCAGTTCTTC. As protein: CASSLIAGAPNEQFF.

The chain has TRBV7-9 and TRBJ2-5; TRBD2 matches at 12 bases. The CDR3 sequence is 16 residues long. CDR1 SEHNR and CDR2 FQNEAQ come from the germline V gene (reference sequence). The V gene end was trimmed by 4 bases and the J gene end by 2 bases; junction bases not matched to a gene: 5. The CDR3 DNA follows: TGTGCCAGCAGCTCATACCTAGCGGGAGGGCAAGAGACCCAGTACTTC. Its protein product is CASSSYLAGGQETQYF.

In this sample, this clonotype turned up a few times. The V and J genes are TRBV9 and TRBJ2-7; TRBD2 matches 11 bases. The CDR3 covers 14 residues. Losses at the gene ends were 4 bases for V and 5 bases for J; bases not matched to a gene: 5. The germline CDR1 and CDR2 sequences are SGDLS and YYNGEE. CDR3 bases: TGTGCCAGCAGCCCCGGACTAGCGGGCCACGAGCAGTACTTC. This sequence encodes CASSPGLAGHEQYF.

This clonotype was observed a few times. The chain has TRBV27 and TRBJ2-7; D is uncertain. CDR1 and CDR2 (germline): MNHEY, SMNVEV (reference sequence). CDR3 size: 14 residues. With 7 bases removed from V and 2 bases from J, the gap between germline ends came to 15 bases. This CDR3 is CASTPQFPPYEQYF. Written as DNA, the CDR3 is TGTGCCAGCACTCCGCAGTTCCCGCCCTACGAGCAGTACTTC.

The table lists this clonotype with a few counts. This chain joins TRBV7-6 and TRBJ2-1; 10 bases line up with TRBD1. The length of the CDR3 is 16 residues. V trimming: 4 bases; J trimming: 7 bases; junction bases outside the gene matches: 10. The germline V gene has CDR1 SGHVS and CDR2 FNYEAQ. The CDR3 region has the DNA TGTGCCAGCAGCTCACCCCTCGACAGGGGGCGGAATGAGCAGTTCTTC. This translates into CASSSPLDRGRNEQFF.

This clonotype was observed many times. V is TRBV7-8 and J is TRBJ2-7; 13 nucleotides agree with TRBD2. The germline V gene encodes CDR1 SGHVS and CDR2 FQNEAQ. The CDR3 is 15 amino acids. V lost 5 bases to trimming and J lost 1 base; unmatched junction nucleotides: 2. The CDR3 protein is CASSAGLAGSYEQYF. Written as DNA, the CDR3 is TGTGCCAGCAGCGCGGGACTAGCGGGATCCTACGAGCAGTACTTC. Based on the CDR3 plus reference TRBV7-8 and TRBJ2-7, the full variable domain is GAGVSQSPRYKVAKRGQDVALRCDPISGHVSLFWYQQALGQGPEFLTYFQNEAQLDKSGLPSDRFFAERPEGSVSTLKIQRTQQEDSAVYLCASSAGLAGSYEQYFGPGTRLTVT.